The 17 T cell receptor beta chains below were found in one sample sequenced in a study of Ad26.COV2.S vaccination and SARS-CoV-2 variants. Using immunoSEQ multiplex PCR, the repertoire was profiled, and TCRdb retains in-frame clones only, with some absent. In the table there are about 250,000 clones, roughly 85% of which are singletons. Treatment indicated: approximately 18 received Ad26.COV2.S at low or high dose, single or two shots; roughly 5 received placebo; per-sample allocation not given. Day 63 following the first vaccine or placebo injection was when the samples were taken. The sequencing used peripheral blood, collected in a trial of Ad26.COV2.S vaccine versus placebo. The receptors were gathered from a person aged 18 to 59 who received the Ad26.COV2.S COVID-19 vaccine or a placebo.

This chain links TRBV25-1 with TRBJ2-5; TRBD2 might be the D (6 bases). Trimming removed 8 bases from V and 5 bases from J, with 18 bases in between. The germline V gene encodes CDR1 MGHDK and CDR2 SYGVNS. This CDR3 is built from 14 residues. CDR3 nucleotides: TGTGCCAGCGGGGGGAGGTCCCGAGGGGAGACCCAGTACTTC. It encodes CASGGRSRGETQYF.

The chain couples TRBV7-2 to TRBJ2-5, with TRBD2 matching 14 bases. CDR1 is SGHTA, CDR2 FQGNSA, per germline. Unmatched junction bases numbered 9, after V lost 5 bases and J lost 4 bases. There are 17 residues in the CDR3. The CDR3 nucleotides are TGTGCCAGCAGCCAATGGACTAGCGGGAGGTGGGGAGAGACCCAGTACTTC. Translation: CASSQWTSGRWGETQYF.

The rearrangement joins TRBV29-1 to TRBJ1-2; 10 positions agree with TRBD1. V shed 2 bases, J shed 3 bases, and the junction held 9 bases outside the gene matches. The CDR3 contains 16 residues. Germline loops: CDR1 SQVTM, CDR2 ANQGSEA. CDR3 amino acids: CSVEPWDRGLDYGYTF. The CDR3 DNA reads TGCAGCGTTGAACCCTGGGACAGGGGCCTCGACTATGGCTACACCTTC.

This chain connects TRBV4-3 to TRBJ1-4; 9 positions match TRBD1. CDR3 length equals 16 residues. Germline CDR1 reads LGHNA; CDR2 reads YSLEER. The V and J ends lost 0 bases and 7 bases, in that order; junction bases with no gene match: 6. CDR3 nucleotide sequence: TGCGCCAGCAGCCAAGATCGGGGACAGGGAGTTGAAAAACTGTTTTTT. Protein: CASSQDRGQGVEKLFF.

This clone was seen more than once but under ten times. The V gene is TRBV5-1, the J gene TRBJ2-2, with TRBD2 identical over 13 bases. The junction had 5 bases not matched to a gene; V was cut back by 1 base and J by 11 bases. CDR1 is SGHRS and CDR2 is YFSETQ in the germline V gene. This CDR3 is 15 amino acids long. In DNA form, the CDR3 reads TGCGCCAGCAGCTTGAGGACTAGCGGGAGTAGAGAGCTGTTTTTT. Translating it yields CASSLRTSGSRELFF.

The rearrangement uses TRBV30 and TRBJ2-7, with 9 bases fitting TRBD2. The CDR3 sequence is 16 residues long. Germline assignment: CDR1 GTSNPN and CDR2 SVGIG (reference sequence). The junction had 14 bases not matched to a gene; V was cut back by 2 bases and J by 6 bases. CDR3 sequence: CAWSNPGIAGVGEQYV. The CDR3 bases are TGTGCCTGGAGTAATCCGGGGATAGCGGGGGTGGGCGAGCAGTACGTC.

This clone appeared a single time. Written as DNA, the CDR3 is TGTGCCAGCAGCTATAGTATGGACACTGAAGCTTTCTTT. Translated: CASSYSMDTEAFF. The V and J genes are TRBV7-9 and TRBJ1-1, with D unresolved. Germline assignment: CDR1 SEHNR and CDR2 FQNEAQ (reference sequence). The CDR3 contains 13 residues. V was pared by 4 bases and J by 3 bases, with 9 bases between.

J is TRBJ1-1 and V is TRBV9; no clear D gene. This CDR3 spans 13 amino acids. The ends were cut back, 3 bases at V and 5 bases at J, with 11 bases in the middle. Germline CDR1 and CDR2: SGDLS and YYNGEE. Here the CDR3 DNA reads TGTGCCAGCAGCGCTACCTTTCAAACTGAAGCTTTCTTT. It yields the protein CASSATFQTEAFF.

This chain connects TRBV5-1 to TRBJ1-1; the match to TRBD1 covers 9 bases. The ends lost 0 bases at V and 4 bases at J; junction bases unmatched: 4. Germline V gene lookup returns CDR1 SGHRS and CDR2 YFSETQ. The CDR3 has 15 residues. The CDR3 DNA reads TGCGCCAGCAGCTTGGGGGGGACAGGGACCACTGAAGCTTTCTTT. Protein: CASSLGGTGTTEAFF. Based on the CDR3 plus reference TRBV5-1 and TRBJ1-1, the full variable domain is KAGVTQTPRYLIKTRGQQVTLSCSPISGHRSVSWYQQTPGQGLQFLFEYFSETQRNKGNFPGRFSGRQFSNSRSEMNVSTLELGDSALYLCASSLGGTGTTEAFFGQGTRLTVV.

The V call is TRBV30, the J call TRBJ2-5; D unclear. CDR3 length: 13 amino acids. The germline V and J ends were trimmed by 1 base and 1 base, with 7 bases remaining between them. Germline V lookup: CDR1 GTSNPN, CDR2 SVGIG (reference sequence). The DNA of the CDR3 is TGTGCCTGGAGTGAGGCGAGCCAAGAGACCCAGTACTTC. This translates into CAWSEASQETQYF. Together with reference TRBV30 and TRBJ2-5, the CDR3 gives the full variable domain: SQTIHQWPATLVQPVGSPLSLECTVEGTSNPNLYWYRQAAGRGLQLLFYSVGIGQISSEVPQNLSASRPQDRQFILSSKKLLLSDSGFYLCAWSEASQETQYFGPGTRLLVL.

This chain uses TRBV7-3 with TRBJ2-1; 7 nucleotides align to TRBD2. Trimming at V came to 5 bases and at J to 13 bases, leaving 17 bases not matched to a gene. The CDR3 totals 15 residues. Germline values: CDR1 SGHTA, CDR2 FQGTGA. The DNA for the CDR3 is TGTGCCAGCAGCCCAATCGGGGGTCCGGCGGGAGAACAGTTCTTC. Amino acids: CASSPIGGPAGEQFF.

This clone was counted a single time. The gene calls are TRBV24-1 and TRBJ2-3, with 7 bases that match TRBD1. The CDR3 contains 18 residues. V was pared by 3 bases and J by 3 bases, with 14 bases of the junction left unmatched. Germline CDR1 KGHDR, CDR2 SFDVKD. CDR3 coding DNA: TGTGCCACCAGTGATATGACAGGGCTTCATTTATCGACAGATACGCAGTATTTT. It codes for CATSDMTGLHLSTDTQYF.

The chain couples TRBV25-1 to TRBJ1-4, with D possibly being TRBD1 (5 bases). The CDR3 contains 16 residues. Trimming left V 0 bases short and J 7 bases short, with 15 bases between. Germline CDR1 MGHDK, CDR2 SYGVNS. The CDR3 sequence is CASSEYMGQGFEKLFF. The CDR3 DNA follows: TGTGCCAGCAGTGAATACATGGGGCAGGGATTTGAAAAACTGTTTTTT.

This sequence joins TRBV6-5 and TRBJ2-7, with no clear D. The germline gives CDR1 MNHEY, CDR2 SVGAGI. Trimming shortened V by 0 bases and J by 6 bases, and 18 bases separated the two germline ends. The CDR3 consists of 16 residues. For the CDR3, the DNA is TGTGCCAGCAGTTACTCGTTACAGAGCTCTTCCCCCGAGCAGTACTTC. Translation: CASSYSLQSSSPEQYF.

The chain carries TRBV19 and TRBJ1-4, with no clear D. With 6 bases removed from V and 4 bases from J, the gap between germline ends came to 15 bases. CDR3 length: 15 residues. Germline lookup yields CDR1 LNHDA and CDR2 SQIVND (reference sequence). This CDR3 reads CASRRSAGGNEKLFF. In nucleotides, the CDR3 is TGTGCCAGTAGGAGATCGGCCGGAGGTAATGAAAAACTGTTTTTT. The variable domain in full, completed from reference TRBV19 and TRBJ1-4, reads DGGITQSPKYLFRKEGQNVTLSCEQNLNHDAMYWYRQDPGQGLRLIYYSQIVNDFQKGDIAEGYSVSREKKESFPLTVTSAQKNPTAFYLCASRRSAGGNEKLFFGSGTQLSVL.

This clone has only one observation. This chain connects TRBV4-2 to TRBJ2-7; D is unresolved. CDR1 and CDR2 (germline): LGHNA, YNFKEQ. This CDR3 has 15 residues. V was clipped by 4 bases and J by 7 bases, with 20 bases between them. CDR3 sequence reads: CASSPTQQNPREQYF. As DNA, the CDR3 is TGTGCCAGCAGCCCCACGCAACAGAACCCTCGGGAGCAGTACTTC.

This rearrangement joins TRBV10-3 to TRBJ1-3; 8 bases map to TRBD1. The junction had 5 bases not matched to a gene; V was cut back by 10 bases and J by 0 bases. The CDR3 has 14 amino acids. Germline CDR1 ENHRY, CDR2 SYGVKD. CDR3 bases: TGTGCCACCGGACAGGGAGACTCTGGAAACACCATATATTTT. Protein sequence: CATGQGDSGNTIYF.